This record concerns one T cell receptor beta chain sequence. The sample is drawn from a study of CDR3 diversity in severe acne. Using its own MiXCR run on the PCR reads, TCRdb lists one record per CDR3 protein. The profile shows more than 70,000 distinct CDR3 sequences, 45% to 50% of them singletons. V gave up 1 base and J gave up 10 bases, with 10 bases separating them. This CDR3 region has 11 residues. The V gene's germline CDR1 is SQVTM and CDR2 ANQGSEA. The V gene is TRBV29-1, the J gene TRBJ1-2; D call uncertain. Sequenced material: blood. The receptor's source is a male donor in good health, serving as a control. The CDR3: CSVEGGNAYTF. In nucleotides, the CDR3 is TGCAGCGTTGAAGGTGGGAACGCCTACACCTTC.